Listed below are T cell receptor beta chains from one sample, sequenced in a study of T cell responses to AZD1222 COVID-19 vaccine. This table comes from immunoSEQ multiplex PCR, and its TCRdb copy is limited to in-frame clones, with some not included. The table includes nearly 110,000 clones, 85% to 90% detected once. The source material was peripheral blood, sampled on day 0 of AZD1222 vaccination. The receptors shown here come from an adult in good health. Each CDR3 is given with its conserved first and last residue. The order of the fields is clone size, V gene, D gene, J gene, CDR3 length, CDR3 DNA, CDR3 protein. D genes are given only for firm matches. Rows give clone size only sometimes, using once, few, many, or a class for an expanded clone.

abundance: .
v_gene: TRBV2
d_gene: .
j_gene: TRBJ1-3
len: 13
CDR3nt: TGTGCCAGCGGCACGAGCTCTGGAAACACCATATATTTT
CDR3aa: CASGTSSGNTIYF

abundance: .
v_gene: TRBV7-2
d_gene: .
j_gene: TRBJ2-5
len: 16
CDR3nt: TGTGCCAGCAGCCTCCTCGGTAGGAGGATACAAGAGACCCAGTACTTC
CDR3aa: CASSLLGRRIQETQYF

abundance: .
v_gene: TRBV9
d_gene: .
j_gene: TRBJ2-7
len: 16
CDR3nt: TGTGCCAGCAGCGTAGAAGTAGGCGCGGGACCCTACGAGCAGTACTTC
CDR3aa: CASSVEVGAGPYEQYF

abundance: .
v_gene: TRBV19
d_gene: .
j_gene: TRBJ1-3
len: 16
CDR3nt: TGTGCCAGTAGTGCCGGTATTGTGGGCTCTGGAAACACCATATATTTT
CDR3aa: CASSAGIVGSGNTIYF

abundance: .
v_gene: TRBV6-6
d_gene: .
j_gene: TRBJ1-2
len: 11
CDR3nt: TGTGCCAGCACAGGGCAGGATGGCTACACCTTC
CDR3aa: CASTGQDGYTF

abundance: .
v_gene: TRBV10-3
d_gene: TRBD1
j_gene: TRBJ1-6
len: 19
CDR3nt: TGTGCCATCAGTGTAGATCCGGGACAGGCGGACTCCTATAATTCACCCCTCCACTTT
CDR3aa: CAISVDPGQADSYNSPLHF

abundance: .
v_gene: TRBV19
d_gene: TRBD2
j_gene: TRBJ2-2
len: 16
CDR3nt: TGTGCCAGTAGTGGGGGACTAGCGGGATACACCGGGGAGCTGTTTTTT
CDR3aa: CASSGGLAGYTGELFF

abundance: .
v_gene: TRBV12-5
d_gene: .
j_gene: TRBJ1-4
len: 16
CDR3nt: TGTGCTAGTGGTTTGGTACTGAACAGGAGGGATGAAAAACTGTTTTTT
CDR3aa: CASGLVLNRRDEKLFF

abundance: .
v_gene: TRBV19
d_gene: .
j_gene: TRBJ1-3
len: 14
CDR3nt: TGTGCCAGTAGTAATCGGGCGCCTGGAAACACCATATATTTT
CDR3aa: CASSNRAPGNTIYF

abundance: .
v_gene: TRBV4-3
d_gene: .
j_gene: TRBJ1-6
len: 17
CDR3nt: TGCGCCAGCAGCCAAGAGCTAGGGAAGCGGCGGCATTCACCCCTCCACTTT
CDR3aa: CASSQELGKRRHSPLHF

abundance: .
v_gene: TRBV5-1
d_gene: TRBD2
j_gene: TRBJ2-1
len: 13
CDR3nt: TGCGCCAGCATTAGCGGGAGGGCCAATGAGCAGTTCTTC
CDR3aa: CASISGRANEQFF

abundance: .
v_gene: TRBV5-4
d_gene: .
j_gene: TRBJ2-1
len: 15
CDR3nt: TGTGCCAGCAGCTTGGGTGGGGTTTGGCAAAATGAGCAGTTCTTC
CDR3aa: CASSLGGVWQNEQFF

abundance: .
v_gene: TRBV5-1
d_gene: .
j_gene: TRBJ2-6
len: 16
CDR3nt: TGCGCCAGCAGCTTTCAAGGGGCGTGGGGGGCCAACGTCCTGACTTTC
CDR3aa: CASSFQGAWGANVLTF

abundance: .
v_gene: TRBV4-1
d_gene: .
j_gene: TRBJ2-3
len: 13
CDR3nt: TGCGCCAGCAGCCCATCTAGTCCAGATACGCAGTATTTT
CDR3aa: CASSPSSPDTQYF

abundance: few
v_gene: TRBV3-1/TRBV3-2
d_gene: TRBD1
j_gene: TRBJ1-6
len: 16
CDR3nt: TGTGCCAGCAGCCAAGAACGGCAGGGGGGGAATTCACCCCTCCACTTT
CDR3aa: CASSQERQGGNSPLHF

abundance: .
v_gene: TRBV18
d_gene: .
j_gene: TRBJ2-7
len: 13
CDR3nt: TGTGCCAGCTCACCTGCGGACGAATACGAGCAGTACTTC
CDR3aa: CASSPADEYEQYF

abundance: .
v_gene: TRBV10-3
d_gene: TRBD1
j_gene: TRBJ1-1
len: 15
CDR3nt: TGTGCCATCATGCCCGACAGGGCAAGAGACACTGAAGCTTTCTTT
CDR3aa: CAIMPDRARDTEAFF

abundance: .
v_gene: TRBV10-2
d_gene: TRBD1
j_gene: TRBJ2-5
len: 15
CDR3nt: TGCGCCAGCAGTGAGCCAGGGGGCCCCCAAGAGACCCAGTACTTC
CDR3aa: CASSEPGGPQETQYF

abundance: .
v_gene: TRBV7-9
d_gene: TRBD1
j_gene: TRBJ1-2
len: 14
CDR3nt: TGTGCCAGCAGCTTGGCAGGGGGCGCTAAAGGCTACACCTTC
CDR3aa: CASSLAGGAKGYTF

abundance: .
v_gene: TRBV7-9
d_gene: .
j_gene: TRBJ1-2
len: 13
CDR3nt: TGTGCCAGCAGCCAAAACTTCAGGGACGGCTACACCTTC
CDR3aa: CASSQNFRDGYTF

abundance: .
v_gene: TRBV27
d_gene: TRBD1
j_gene: TRBJ1-2
len: 15
CDR3nt: TGTGCCAGCAGCTGGGACAGGGGAGAAGTCGGTGGCTACACCTTC
CDR3aa: CASSWDRGEVGGYTF

abundance: .
v_gene: TRBV15
d_gene: .
j_gene: TRBJ2-7
len: 16
CDR3nt: TGTGCCACCAGCAGAGATTGGGCTTTCGAGGGCCGGGAGCAGTACTTC
CDR3aa: CATSRDWAFEGREQYF

abundance: few
v_gene: TRBV2
d_gene: .
j_gene: TRBJ1-1
len: 13
CDR3nt: TGTGCCAGCAGTGACAGGGTTTACACTGAAGCTTTCTTT
CDR3aa: CASSDRVYTEAFF

abundance: .
v_gene: TRBV5-1
d_gene: .
j_gene: TRBJ1-4
len: 17
CDR3nt: TGCGCCAGCAGCTTGGGAGAGACAGTCGTCTCGGGTGAAAAACTGTTTTTT
CDR3aa: CASSLGETVVSGEKLFF

abundance: .
v_gene: TRBV6-5
d_gene: .
j_gene: TRBJ2-5
len: 14
CDR3nt: TGTGCCAGCAGTTACATCCGGGGTAGGAAGACCCAGTACTTC
CDR3aa: CASSYIRGRKTQYF

abundance: once
v_gene: TRBV29-1
d_gene: .
j_gene: TRBJ1-6
len: 12
CDR3nt: TGCGGTGCAGGGCAGGCGAATTCACCCCTCCACTTT
CDR3aa: CGAGQANSPLHF